The subject of this entry is one T cell receptor beta chain. Its target antigen remains unknown. Base quality data are lacking; no much larger clone is found one base away. This record belongs to a study of Graves' ophthalmopathy and Graves' hyperthyroidism (dated by TCRdb to between 2018 and 2020). Regarding the research as a whole: Peripheral blood was collected at initial diagnosis, before any treatment. To explore V-J signatures that distinguish ophthalmopathy from hyperthyroidism, a discovery set of 100 patients was enrolled, made up of 43 with ophthalmopathy and under 65 with stable hyperthyroidism. In total, approximately 130 blood samples were TCR-sequenced: under 45 ophthalmopathy, some 80 hyperthyroidism and approximately 17 hyperthyroidism-to-ophthalmopathy patients. In five to seven hyperthyroidism patients, T-cell repertoires of thyroid tissue and blood were compared. The study used TCR beta repertoire signatures to distinguish Graves' ophthalmopathy from Graves' hyperthyroidism and to predict progression to ophthalmopathy. The independent validation cohort included approximately 19 hyperthyroidism patients plus 17 patients who later progressed from hyperthyroidism to ophthalmopathy. Following sampling, methimazole starting at 30 mg daily was administered to hyperthyroidism patients, and high-dose intravenous methylprednisolone was administered to ophthalmopathy patients.

TCR beta CDR3 regions were amplified from RNA transcripts for repertoire sequencing. The first round was an RT-PCR using HTBI primers with the Qiagen OneStep RT-PCR kit, and this first round was followed by a second-round multiplex PCR, then size selection and purification. Libraries were sequenced paired-end with 100 bp reads on an Illumina HiSeq2000. Per the original workflow: SOAPnuke was used to process the reads, throwing out any read that had adapters, had uncalled bases, had a mean Phred below 15, or lacked an exact constant-primer or identifier match. COPE v1.2.5 was used to merge the high-quality paired reads. Unique nucleotide sequences were defined as clonotypes and aligned to IMGT TRB V, D and J references using MiTCR v1.1. Only V-J combinations with frequency above 0.0001 were analysed, covering 99% to 99.2% of repertoires. For each V-J combination, a TCR clonal expansion and chaos score was defined as F50 clonal expansion divided by the chaos observed in the TCRdist matrix. Welch's t-statistics and random forest were used to reduce the features to roughly 14 V-J combinations, which were then used as input to a naive Bayes classifier. The similarity between thyroid and blood repertoires was quantified using the Morisita-Horn index. TCRdb took the public reads, trimmed them with fastp at Q25, ran MiXCR for clone calling and kept in-frame beta chains. Duplicate CDR3 protein sequences are folded into a single record with the most common DNA and genes. Clone size and V and J calls follow TCRdb, not the original study. The sample data list about 660,000 distinct CDR3 sequences, and roughly 41% of these were observed just once. More than 2.5% of the sample lies in the top ten.

V is reduced by 4 bases and J by 3 bases, leaving a spacing of 13 bases between them. As encoded in the germline V gene, CDR1 is SQVTM while CDR2 is ANQGSEA. Including cysteine and phenylalanine, the CDR3 has 14 amino acids. The DNA shown is the 42-base CDR3, in frame from base 1. General study outcomes and caveats: Most expanded thyroid clonotypes with frequency above 0.001 were also detected in blood, suggesting blood repertoires may reflect the thyroid immune response. No statistical method was used to set the sample size in advance, and the investigators knew which group each participant was assigned to. In validation, the model predicted ophthalmopathy progression with over 60% sensitivity and 72% to 80% specificity; 12 predicted patients were CT-confirmed with GO in a median of about 6.2 months. The 13-signature model separated ophthalmopathy from stable hyperthyroidism with 87.88% sensitivity and 81.08% specificity in cross-validation, and 80%/75% in the test set.

Ophthalmopathy patients were characterized by moderately to severely active disease, a Clinical Activity Score of at least 3, a NOSPECS grade of at least 4, and a disease duration under 3 months. Patients with other autoimmune diseases, uncontrolled infections, pregnancy or lactation were excluded. Clinical symptoms, serum thyroxine, TRAb, thyroid ultrasound and orbital computed tomography formed the basis of the diagnosis. PBMCs were isolated from about 10 ml of fresh peripheral blood by Ficoll-Paque density gradient centrifugation. Total RNA was extracted with Trizol reagent and quality-checked on an Agilent 2100 Bioanalyzer.

The TCR comes from an adult man with Graves' ophthalmopathy. The sample was peripheral blood. The sequence joins TRBV29-1 to TRBJ1-5, and the D gene may be TRBD1, 6 bases matching. The CDR3 region has the sequence CSVAPQGDNQPQHF. The nucleotide sequence is given as TGCAGCGTTGCCCCACAGGGTGACAATCAGCCCCAGCATTTT.